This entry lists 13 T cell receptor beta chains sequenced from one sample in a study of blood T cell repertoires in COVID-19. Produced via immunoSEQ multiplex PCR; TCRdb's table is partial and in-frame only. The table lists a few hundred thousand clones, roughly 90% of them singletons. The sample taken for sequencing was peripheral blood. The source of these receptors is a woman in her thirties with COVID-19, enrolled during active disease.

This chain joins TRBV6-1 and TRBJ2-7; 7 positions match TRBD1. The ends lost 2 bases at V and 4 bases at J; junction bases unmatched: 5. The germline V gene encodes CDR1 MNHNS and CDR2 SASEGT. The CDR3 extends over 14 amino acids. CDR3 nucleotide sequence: TGTGCCAGCAGTGAAACAGCAGGGGGATACGAGCAGTACTTC. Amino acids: CASSETAGGYEQYF.

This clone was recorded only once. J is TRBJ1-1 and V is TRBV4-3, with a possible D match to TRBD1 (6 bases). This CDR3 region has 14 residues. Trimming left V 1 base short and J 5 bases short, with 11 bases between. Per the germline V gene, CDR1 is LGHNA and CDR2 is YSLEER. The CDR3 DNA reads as TGCGCCAGCAGCCAAGCCCCAGGGGTGACTGAAGCTTTCTTT. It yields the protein CASSQAPGVTEAFF.

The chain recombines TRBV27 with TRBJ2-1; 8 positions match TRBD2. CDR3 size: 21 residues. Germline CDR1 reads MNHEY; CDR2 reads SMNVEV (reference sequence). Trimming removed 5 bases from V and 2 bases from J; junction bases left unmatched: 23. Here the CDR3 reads CASSPRGPAPAQRGTYNEQFF. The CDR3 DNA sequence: TGTGCCAGCAGTCCCCGCGGACCTGCCCCGGCCCAGCGGGGGACCTACAATGAGCAGTTCTTC.

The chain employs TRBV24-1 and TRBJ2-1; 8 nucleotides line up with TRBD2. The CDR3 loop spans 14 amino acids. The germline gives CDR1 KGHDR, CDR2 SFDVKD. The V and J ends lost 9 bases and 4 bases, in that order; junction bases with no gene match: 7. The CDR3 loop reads CATGSSGVYNEQFF. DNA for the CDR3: TGTGCCACCGGTAGTAGCGGGGTTTACAATGAGCAGTTCTTC.

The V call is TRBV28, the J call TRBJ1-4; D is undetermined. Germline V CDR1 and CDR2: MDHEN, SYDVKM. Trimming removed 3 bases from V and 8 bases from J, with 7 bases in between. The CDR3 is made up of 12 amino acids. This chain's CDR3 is CASSFGREKLFF. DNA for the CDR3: TGTGCCAGCAGTTTTGGTCGGGAAAAACTGTTTTTT.

For the CDR3, the DNA is TGTGCCAGCAGCCCTACGACAGGGGCCAAAAACATTCAGTACTTC. It is translated as CASSPTTGAKNIQYF. The chain uses TRBV5-4 and TRBJ2-4, with 7 bases that match TRBD1. Trimming at V came to 4 bases and at J to 1 base, leaving 5 bases not matched to a gene. The CDR3 has 15 residues. CDR1 SGHNT and CDR2 YYREEE come from the germline V gene (reference sequence).

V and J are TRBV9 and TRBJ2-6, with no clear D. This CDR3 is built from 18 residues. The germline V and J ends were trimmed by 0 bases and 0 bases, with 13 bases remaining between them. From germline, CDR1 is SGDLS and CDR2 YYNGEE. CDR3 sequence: CASSVGPRYFSGANVLTF. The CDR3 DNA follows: TGTGCCAGCAGCGTAGGCCCCAGGTATTTCTCTGGGGCCAACGTCCTGACTTTC.

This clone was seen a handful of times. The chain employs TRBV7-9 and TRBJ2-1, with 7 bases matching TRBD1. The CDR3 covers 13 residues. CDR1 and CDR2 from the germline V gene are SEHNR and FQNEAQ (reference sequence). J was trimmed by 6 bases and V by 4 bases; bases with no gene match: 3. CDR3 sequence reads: CASSSGTANEQFF. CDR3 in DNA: TGTGCCAGCAGCTCAGGGACAGCCAATGAGCAGTTCTTC.

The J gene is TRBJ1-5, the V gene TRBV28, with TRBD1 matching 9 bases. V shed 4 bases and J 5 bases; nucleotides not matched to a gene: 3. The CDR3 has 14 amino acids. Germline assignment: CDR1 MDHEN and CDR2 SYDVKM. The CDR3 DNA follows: TGTGCCAGCAGTTGGGACAGGGAGTATCAGCCCCAGCATTTT. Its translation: CASSWDREYQPQHF.

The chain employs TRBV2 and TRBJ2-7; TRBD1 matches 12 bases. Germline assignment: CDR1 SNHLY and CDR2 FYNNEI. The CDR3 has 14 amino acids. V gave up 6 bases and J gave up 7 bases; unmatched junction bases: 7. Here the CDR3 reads CASRPGQGAYEQYV. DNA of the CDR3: TGTGCCAGCAGGCCGGGACAGGGGGCTTATGAGCAGTACGTC.

DNA of the CDR3: TGTGCCATCGTAAGGTGGACAGGGGAACTAGCGGACCCCTACGAGCAGTACGTC. Protein: CAIVRWTGELADPYEQYV. The V gene is TRBV10-3, the J gene TRBJ2-7; TRBD1 is a possible D gene (9 bases). The CDR3 sequence is 18 residues long. Germline-derived CDR1 and CDR2 are ENHRY and SYGVKD. Trimming left V 8 bases short and J 2 bases short, with 28 bases between.

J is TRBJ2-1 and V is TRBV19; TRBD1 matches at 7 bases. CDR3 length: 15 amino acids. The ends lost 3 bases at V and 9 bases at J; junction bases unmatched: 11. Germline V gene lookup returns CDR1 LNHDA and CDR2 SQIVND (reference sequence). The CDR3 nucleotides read TGTGCCAGTAGTATCAGGGGCCCAAAGGGGGCTGAGCAGTTCTTC. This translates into CASSIRGPKGAEQFF.

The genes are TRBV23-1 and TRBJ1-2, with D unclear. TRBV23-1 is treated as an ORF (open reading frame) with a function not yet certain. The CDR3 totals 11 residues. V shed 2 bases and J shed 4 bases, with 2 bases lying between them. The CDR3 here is CASSQRYGYTF. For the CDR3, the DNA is TGCGCCAGCAGTCAACGCTATGGCTACACCTTC.